This TCR beta chain was captured by sequencing in a study of shared clonotypes between healthy human individuals. The CDR3 spans 16 residues. Germline V CDR1 and CDR2: MGHRA, YSYEKL. Unmatched junction bases numbered 10, after V lost 3 bases and J lost 4 bases. This table comes from immunoSEQ multiplex PCR, and its TCRdb copy is limited to in-frame clones, with some not included. The data hold around 980,000 clones, with 78% observed a single time. This TCR came from a man younger than 35 in good health. Some clones in this sample may be carry-over from other donors' samples. The chain uses TRBV4-1 and TRBJ2-7; 9 bases agree with TRBD2. Source material: memory CD4+ T cells from PBMCs. Described subset: CD45RA-negative fraction. CDR3 DNA sequence: TGCGCCAGCAGCCAGGGCGGGAGGGCCCCTCGATACGAGCAGTACTTC. Protein sequence: CASSQGGRAPRYEQYF.